This paragraph covers one TCR beta chain sequence. The antigen remains undetermined. With 4 bases clipped from V and 5 bases from J, the junction kept 7 bases outside the gene matches. The CDR3 has 15 amino acids. Germline V gene data show CDR1 as SNHLY and CDR2 as FYNNEI. This sample stems from a study of shared clonotypes between healthy human individuals. Study observations and caveats: Rarefaction gave evidence that sorted-subset sequencing remained incomplete despite large depth. Represented diversity, genetic and exposure-history alike, was limited by few donors. On the whole, naive subsets had larger estimated richness than memory subsets had.

It was about 210 ng DNA, 25,000 to 35,000 T cell genomes, that sorted-subset replicate PCRs used. Sequencing used immunoSEQ multiplex PCR; TCRdb keeps in-frame clones, though not all of them. The sample gives approximately 1.5 million clones, 95% to 99% of which show up once; around 0.47% is in the top ten. The specimen was naive CD4+ T cells sorted from blood. Subset given: CD45RA+ positively selected. The J gene is TRBJ2-2, the V gene TRBV2; 7 nucleotides align to TRBD2. The clonotype originates from a man aged 25 to 40 in good health. This CDR3 reads CASSVLAAQTGELFF. The CDR3 DNA reads as TGTGCCAGCAGTGTGCTAGCGGCTCAAACCGGGGAGCTGTTTTTT.